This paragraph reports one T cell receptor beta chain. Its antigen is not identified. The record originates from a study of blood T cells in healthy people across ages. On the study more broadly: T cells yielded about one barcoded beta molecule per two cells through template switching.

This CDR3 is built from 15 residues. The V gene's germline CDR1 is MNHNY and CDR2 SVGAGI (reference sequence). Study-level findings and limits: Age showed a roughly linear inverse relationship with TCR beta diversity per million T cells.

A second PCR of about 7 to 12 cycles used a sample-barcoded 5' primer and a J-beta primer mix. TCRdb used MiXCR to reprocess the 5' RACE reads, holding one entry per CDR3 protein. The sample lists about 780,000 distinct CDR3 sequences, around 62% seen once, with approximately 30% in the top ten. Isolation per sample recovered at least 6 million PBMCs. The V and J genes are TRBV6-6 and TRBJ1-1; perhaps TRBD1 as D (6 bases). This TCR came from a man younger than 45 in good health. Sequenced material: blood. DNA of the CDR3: TGTGTCGGCAGTTACGGCGGGACAACGAACACTGAAGCTTTCTTT. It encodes CVGSYGGTTNTEAFF.